The 2 T cell receptor beta chains listed next were all sequenced from one sample in a study of OX40 agonist ivuxolimab in advanced cancers. The assay was immunoSEQ multiplex PCR, and TCRdb's table has in-frame clones only and misses some. The sample shows under 90,000 clones, around 85% of them seen only once. Sequenced material: CD4+ or CD8+ T cells sorted from blood, taken in a trial of the OX40 agonist ivuxolimab. Receptors were obtained from an adult with an advanced solid tumor such as melanoma, head and neck, liver or kidney cancer.

This chain joins TRBV27 and TRBJ2-2; D tentatively reads TRBD1 or TRBD2 (5 bases each). The CDR3 is 13 amino acids. The germline V and J ends were trimmed by 3 bases and 7 bases, with 9 bases remaining between them. Germline lookup yields CDR1 MNHEY and CDR2 SMNVEV (reference sequence). CDR3 region: CASSFGDGGELFF. CDR3 coding DNA: TGTGCCAGCAGTTTCGGGGACGGCGGGGAGCTGTTTTTT.

The chain uses TRBV11-2 and TRBJ1-2; 9 nucleotides match TRBD1. The length of the CDR3 is 17 residues. Germline V gene sequence: CDR1 SGHAT, CDR2 FQNNGV. V shed 4 bases and J 7 bases; nucleotides not matched to a gene: 16. DNA for the CDR3: TGTGCCAGCAGCTCCCGGGACAGGGAAAGAGGTCTTGGTGGCTACACCTTC. Translation: CASSSRDRERGLGGYTF.